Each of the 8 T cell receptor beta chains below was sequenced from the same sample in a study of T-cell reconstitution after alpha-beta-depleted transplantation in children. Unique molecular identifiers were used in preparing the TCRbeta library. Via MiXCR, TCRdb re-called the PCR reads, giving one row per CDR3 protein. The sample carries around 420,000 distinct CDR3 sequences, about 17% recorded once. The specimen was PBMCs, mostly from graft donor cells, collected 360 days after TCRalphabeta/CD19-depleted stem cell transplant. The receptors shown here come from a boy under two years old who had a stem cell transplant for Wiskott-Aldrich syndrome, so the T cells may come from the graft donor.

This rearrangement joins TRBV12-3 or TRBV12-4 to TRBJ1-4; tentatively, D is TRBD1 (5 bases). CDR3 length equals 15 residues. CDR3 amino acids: CTFSLATGLNEKLFF. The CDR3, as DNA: TGTACCTTCAGTTTGGCCACAGGATTAAATGAAAAACTGTTTTTT.

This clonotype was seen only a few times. This chain's CDR3 is CASSFGPGQETQYF. CDR3 nucleotide sequence: TGTGCCAGCAGCTTTGGGCCGGGACAAGAGACCCAGTACTTC. V and J are TRBV7-7 and TRBJ2-5; D perhaps matches TRBD2 (5 bases). There are 14 residues in the CDR3. Looked up from germline, CDR1 is SSHAT and CDR2 is FNYEAQ (reference sequence). Trimming pared 3 bases from V and 2 bases from J, leaving 10 bases between. The full variable domain, its missing parts supplied by reference TRBV7-7 and TRBJ2-5, is GAGVSQSPRYKVTKRGQDVTLRCDPISSHATLYWYQQALGQGPEFLTYFNYEAQPDKSGLPSDRFSAERPEGSISTLTIQRTEQRDSAMYRCASSFGPGQETQYFGPGTRLLVL.

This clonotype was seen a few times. The CDR3 nucleotides read TGCGCCAGCAGCCAAAGATGGTTGGGAGAGCAGTTCTTC. Translation: CASSQRWLGEQFF. The chain has TRBV4-3 and TRBJ2-1; D is unclear. The CDR3 is 13 amino acids. V lost 2 bases and J lost 10, with 12 bases in between. CDR1 and CDR2 from the germline V gene are LGHNA and YSLEER.

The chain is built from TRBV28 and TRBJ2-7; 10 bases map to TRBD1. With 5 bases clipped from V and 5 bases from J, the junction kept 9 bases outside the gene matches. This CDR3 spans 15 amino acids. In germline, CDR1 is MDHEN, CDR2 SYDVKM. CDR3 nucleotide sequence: TGTGCCAGCAGTCCACCGGACAGGGGGATCGACGAGCAGTACTTC. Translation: CASSPPDRGIDEQYF.

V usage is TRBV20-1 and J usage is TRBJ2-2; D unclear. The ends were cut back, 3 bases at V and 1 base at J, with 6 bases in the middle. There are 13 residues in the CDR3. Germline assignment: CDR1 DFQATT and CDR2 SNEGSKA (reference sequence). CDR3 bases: TGCAGTGCTAGGATCCAGAACACCGGGGAGCTGTTTTTT. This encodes CSARIQNTGELFF.

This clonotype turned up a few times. This CDR3 reads CASSEIQRGEQFF. The DNA for the CDR3 is TGTGCCAGCAGCGAGATACAGCGGGGGGAGCAGTTCTTC. The J gene is TRBJ2-1, the V gene TRBV9, with TRBD2 matching over 8 bases. The ends lost 3 bases at V and 10 bases at J; junction bases unmatched: 6. Germline V gives CDR1 SGDLS, CDR2 YYNGEE. CDR3 length: 13 amino acids.

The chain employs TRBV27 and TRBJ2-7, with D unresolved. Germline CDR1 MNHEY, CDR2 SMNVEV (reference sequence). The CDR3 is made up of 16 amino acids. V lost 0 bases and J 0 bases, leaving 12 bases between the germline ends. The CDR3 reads CASSLSHRLSSYEQYF. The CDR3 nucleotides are TGTGCCAGCAGTTTATCGCATCGCCTTTCCTCCTACGAGCAGTACTTC.

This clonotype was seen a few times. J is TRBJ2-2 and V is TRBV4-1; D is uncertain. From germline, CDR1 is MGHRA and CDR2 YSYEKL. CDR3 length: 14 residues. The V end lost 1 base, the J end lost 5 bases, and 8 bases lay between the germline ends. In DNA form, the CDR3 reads TGCGCCAGCAGCCAAGCACGTTTAACCGGGGAGCTGTTTTTT. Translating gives CASSQARLTGELFF.